These T cell receptor beta chains were read from a single sample in a study of Graves' ophthalmopathy and Graves' hyperthyroidism. TCRdb re-analysed the multiplex PCR reads in MiXCR, keeping a single row per CDR3 protein. Altogether fewer than 400,000 distinct CDR3 sequences are present, around 17% being singletons, with the ten largest covering around 1.4%. The specimen was peripheral blood. The receptors shown here come from a young woman with Graves' ophthalmopathy. The CDR3 runs from the conserved cysteine through the conserved F or W. The D gene is left open where the match is weak. The size of a clone is reported for some rows only, either as once, few or many, or as a class for expanded clones.

D gene | clone size | J gene | V gene | CDR3 protein | CDR3 DNA
. | once | TRBJ2-5 | TRBV6-5 | CASSYAFGLFQEAQYF | TGTGCCAGCAGTTACGCTTTCGGACTATTTCAAGAGGCCCAGTACTTC
TRBD2 | many | TRBJ2-5 | TRBV7-2 | CASSLVVGGETQYF | TGTGCCAGCAGCTTAGTAGTGGGGGGGGAGACCCAGTACTTC
. | many | TRBJ1-1 | TRBV14 | CASSPYSMNTEAFF | TGTGCCAGCAGCCCTTATTCGATGAACACTGAAGCTTTCTTT
TRBD1 | many | TRBJ1-1 | TRBV7-2 | CASVPGTANTEAFF | TGTGCCAGCGTGCCCGGGACAGCAAACACTGAAGCTTTCTTT
. | many | TRBJ1-1 | TRBV18 | CASSPSKGGEKAFF | TGTGCCAGCTCACCTTCCAAGGGGGGCGAAAAAGCTTTCTTT
TRBD1 | many | TRBJ2-2 | TRBV6-2/TRBV6-3 | CASKGTASNTGELFF | TGTGCTAGCAAGGGGACAGCCTCGAACACCGGGGAGCTGTTTTTT
TRBD1 | many | TRBJ2-4 | TRBV11-2 | CASSFSPPRDRSNIQYF | TGTGCCAGCAGCTTCTCCCCGCCCCGGGACAGGAGTAACATTCAGTACTTC
. | many | TRBJ2-2 | TRBV7-2 | CASSISGPGSGELFF | TGTGCCAGCAGCATCTCCGGACCCGGGAGCGGGGAGCTGTTTTTT
. | many | TRBJ1-6 | TRBV28 | CASSLFPGGGSPLHF | TGTGCCAGCAGTTTGTTCCCTGGGGGGGGATCACCCCTCCACTTT
. | many | TRBJ1-1 | TRBV28 | CASTSLGPPGTTNTEAFF | TGTGCCAGCACTTCCCTGGGGCCCCCCGGGACAACGAACACTGAAGCTTTCTTT
TRBD1 | many | TRBJ2-7 | TRBV6-5 | CASSRDRDRVYEQYF | TGTGCCAGCAGTCGGGACCGGGACAGAGTCTACGAGCAGTACTTC
. | . | TRBJ1-1 | TRBV12-3/TRBV12-4 | CASSLALGSEAFF | TGTGCCAGCAGTTTAGCGCTAGGTTCAGAAGCTTTCTTT
TRBD2 | many | TRBJ2-7 | TRBV12-3/TRBV12-4 | CASSWGLAYEQYF | TGTGCCAGCAGTTGGGGACTAGCCTACGAGCAGTACTTC